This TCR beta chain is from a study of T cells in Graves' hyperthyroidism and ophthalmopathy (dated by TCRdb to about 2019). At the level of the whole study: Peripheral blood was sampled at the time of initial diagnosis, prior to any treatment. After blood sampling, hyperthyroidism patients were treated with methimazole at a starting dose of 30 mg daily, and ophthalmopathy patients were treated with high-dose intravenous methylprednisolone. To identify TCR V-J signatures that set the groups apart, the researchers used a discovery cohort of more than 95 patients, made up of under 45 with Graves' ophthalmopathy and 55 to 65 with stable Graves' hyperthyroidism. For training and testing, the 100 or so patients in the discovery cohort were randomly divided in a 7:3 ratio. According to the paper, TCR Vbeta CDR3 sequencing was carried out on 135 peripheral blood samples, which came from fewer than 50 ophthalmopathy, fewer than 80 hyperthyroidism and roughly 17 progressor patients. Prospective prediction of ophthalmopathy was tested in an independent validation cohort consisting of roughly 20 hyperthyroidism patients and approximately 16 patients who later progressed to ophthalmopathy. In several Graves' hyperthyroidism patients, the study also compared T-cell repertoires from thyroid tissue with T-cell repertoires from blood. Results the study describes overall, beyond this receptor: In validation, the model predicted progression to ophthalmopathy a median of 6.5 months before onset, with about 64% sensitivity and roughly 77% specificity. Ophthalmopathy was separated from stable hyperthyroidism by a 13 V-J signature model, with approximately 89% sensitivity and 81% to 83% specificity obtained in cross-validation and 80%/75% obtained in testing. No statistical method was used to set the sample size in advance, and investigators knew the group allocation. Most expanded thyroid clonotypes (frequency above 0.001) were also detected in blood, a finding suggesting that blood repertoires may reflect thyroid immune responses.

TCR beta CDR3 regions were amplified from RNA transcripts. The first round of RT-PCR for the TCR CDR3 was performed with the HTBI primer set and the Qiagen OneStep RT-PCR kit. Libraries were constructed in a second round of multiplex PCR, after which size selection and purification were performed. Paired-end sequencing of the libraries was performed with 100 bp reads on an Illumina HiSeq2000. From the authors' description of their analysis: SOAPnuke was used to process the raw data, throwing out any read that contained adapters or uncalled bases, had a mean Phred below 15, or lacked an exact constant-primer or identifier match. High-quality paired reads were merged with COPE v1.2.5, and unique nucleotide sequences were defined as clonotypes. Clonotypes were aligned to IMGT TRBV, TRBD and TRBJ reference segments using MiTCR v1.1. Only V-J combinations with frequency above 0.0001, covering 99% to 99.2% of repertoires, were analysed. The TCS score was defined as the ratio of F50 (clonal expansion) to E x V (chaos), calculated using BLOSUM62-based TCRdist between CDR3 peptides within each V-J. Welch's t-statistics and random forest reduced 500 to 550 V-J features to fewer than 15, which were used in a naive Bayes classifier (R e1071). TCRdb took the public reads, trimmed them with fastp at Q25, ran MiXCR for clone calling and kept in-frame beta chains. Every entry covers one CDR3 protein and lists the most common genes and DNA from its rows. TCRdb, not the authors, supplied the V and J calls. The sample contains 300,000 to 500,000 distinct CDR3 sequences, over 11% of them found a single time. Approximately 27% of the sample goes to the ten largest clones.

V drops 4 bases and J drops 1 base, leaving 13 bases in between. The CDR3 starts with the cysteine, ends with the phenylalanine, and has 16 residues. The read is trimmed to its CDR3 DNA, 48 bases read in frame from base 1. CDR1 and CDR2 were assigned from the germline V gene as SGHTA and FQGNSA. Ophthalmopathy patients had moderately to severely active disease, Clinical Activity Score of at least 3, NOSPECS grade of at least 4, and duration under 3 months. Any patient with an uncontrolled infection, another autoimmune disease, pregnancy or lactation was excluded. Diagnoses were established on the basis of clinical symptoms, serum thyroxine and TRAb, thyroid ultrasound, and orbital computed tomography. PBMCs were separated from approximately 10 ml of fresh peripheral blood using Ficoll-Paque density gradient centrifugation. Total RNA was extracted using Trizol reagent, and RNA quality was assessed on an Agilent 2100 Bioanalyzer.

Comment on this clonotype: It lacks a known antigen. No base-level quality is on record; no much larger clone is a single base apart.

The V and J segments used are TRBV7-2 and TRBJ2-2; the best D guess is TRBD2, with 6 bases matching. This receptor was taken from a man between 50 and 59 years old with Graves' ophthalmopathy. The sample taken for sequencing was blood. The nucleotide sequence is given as TGTGCCAGCAGCTCAGTAGGGACTCAGAACACCGGGGAGCTGTTTTTT. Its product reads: CASSSVGTQNTGELFF.